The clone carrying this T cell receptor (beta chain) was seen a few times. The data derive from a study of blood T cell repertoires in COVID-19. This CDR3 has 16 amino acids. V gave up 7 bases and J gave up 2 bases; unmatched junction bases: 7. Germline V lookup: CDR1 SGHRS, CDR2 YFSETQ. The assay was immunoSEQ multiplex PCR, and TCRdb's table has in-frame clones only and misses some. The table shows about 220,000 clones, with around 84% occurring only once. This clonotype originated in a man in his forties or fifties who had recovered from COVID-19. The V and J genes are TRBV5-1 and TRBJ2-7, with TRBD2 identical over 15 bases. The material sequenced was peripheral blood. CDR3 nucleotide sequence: TGCGCCAGCGGACTAGCGGGAGGGCCGGGGACCTACGAGCAGTACTTC. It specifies CASGLAGGPGTYEQYF.